Below are 10 T cell receptor beta chains sequenced from a single sample in a study of identical twins. TCRdb fed the 5' RACE reads into MiXCR, producing one record per CDR3 protein. The repertoire consists of 18,000 or so distinct CDR3 sequences, with just under 70% occurring once and the leading ten covering 5.5% to 6%. Sequenced input: memory (CD45RO+) T cells sorted from blood. The source of these receptors is a woman aged 18-29 years in good health. This table probably holds off-target reads from a library built for another chain.

The sample holds a few counts of this clonotype. The chain links TRBV11-2 to TRBJ2-3; the match to TRBD2 covers 7 bases. With V trimmed by 2 bases and J by 2 bases, 4 bases remained unmatched. The CDR3 covers 15 residues. The germline V gene has CDR1 SGHAT and CDR2 FQNNGV. This chain's CDR3 is CASSLLAAITDTQYF. The CDR3 region has the DNA TGTGCCAGCAGCTTACTAGCGGCTATCACAGATACGCAGTATTTT.

This clonotype was observed a single time. V and J are TRBV12-3 or TRBV12-4 and TRBJ2-7; 7 bases fit TRBD2. This CDR3 contains 13 residues. V lost 5 bases and J lost 7; bases outside the gene matches: 8. The CDR3 region is CASSLTGAGEQYF. The CDR3 coding sequence is TGTGCCAGCAGTCTTACAGGAGCGGGAGAGCAGTACTTC.

The chain uses TRBV6-2 or TRBV6-3 and TRBJ2-7; 9 nucleotides line up with TRBD1. Trimming took 11 bases from V and 3 from J; bases not matched to a gene: 5. This CDR3 comprises 12 residues. Germline loops: CDR1 MNHEY, CDR2 SVGEGT. The CDR3 is CAGGQGYYEQYF. CDR3 sequence (DNA): TGTGCCGGGGGACAGGGTTACTACGAGCAGTACTTC.

V and J are TRBV3-1 and TRBJ2-3; TRBD2 aligns across 12 bases. With 0 bases clipped from V and 1 base from J, the junction kept 11 bases outside the gene matches. Germline V lookup: CDR1 LGHDT, CDR2 YNNKEL (reference sequence). The CDR3 contains 20 residues. CDR3 in DNA: TGTGCCAGCAGCCAAGATTCTGCTAAGACTAGCGGGAGAGGCACAGATACGCAGTATTTT. It specifies CASSQDSAKTSGRGTDTQYF.

The chain is built from TRBV7-6 and TRBJ2-7; TRBD2 aligns across 13 bases. Trimming cost V 5 bases and J 4 bases; bases outside gene matches: 5. CDR3 length equals 15 residues. The germline V gene encodes CDR1 SGHVS and CDR2 FNYEAQ. CDR3 sequence reads: CASSRRTSGSYEQYF. DNA of the CDR3: TGTGCCAGCAGCCGAAGGACTAGCGGGAGTTACGAGCAGTACTTC.

As concerns this clonotype: Germline is not matched at one junction end, which may reflect a read error. The J gene is TRBJ2-5, the V gene TRBV2; D not certain. Germline V gives CDR1 SNHLY, CDR2 FYNNEI. CDR3 length equals 12 residues. This CDR3 reads CASKADQETQYF. The CDR3 DNA reads TGTGCCAGCAAAGCCGACCAGGAGACCCAGTACTTC.

This clonotype appeared a few times. The chain recombines TRBV6-5 with TRBJ2-5; D may match TRBD1 or TRBD2 (5 bases each). CDR3 size: 14 residues. V lost 0 bases and J lost 5, with 10 bases in between. Germline loops: CDR1 MNHEY, CDR2 SVGAGI. The CDR3 sequence is CASSYSWGTETQYF. The CDR3 bases are TGTGCCAGCAGTTACTCGTGGGGGACCGAGACCCAGTACTTC.

The chain is built from TRBV20-1 and TRBJ2-7; a weak D match, TRBD2 (5 bases). V was trimmed by 0 bases and J by 3 bases, leaving 15 bases between them. The CDR3 spans 15 residues. The germline gives CDR1 DFQATT, CDR2 SNEGSKA (reference sequence). CDR3: CSARDDASFYYEQYF. In DNA form, the CDR3 reads TGCAGTGCTAGAGATGATGCTAGCTTTTACTACGAGCAGTACTTC.

J is TRBJ1-1 and V is TRBV29-1; D perhaps matches TRBD1 (6 bases). Trimming removed 5 bases at V and 8 bases at J, with 12 bases between. Germline CDR1 SQVTM, CDR2 ANQGSEA. This CDR3 is 11 amino acids long. CDR3 region: CSVRSGTEAFF. In DNA, the CDR3 is TGCAGCGTTCGGTCCGGGACAGAAGCTTTCTTT.

The CDR3: CASSLGAGAKAFF. DNA for the CDR3: TGTGCCAGCAGTCTGGGTGCAGGGGCTAAAGCTTTCTTT. This chain joins TRBV12-3 or TRBV12-4 and TRBJ1-1; maybe TRBD1 (6 bases). Trimming took off 5 bases at V and 9 bases at J, with 16 bases between the two ends. The CDR3 is made up of 13 amino acids.